The present entry profiles one TCR beta chain with its context. The data were taken from a study of blood T cell repertoires in COVID-19. The wider study: Samples representing acute and convalescent COVID-19 were sourced from the United States, Italy and Spain.

V gave up 3 bases and J gave up 5 bases; unmatched junction bases: 3. Germline V lookup: CDR1 MNHEY, CDR2 SMNVEV (reference sequence). CDR3 length: 14 residues. The protocol was immunoSEQ multiplex PCR, while the TCRdb copy is restricted to in-frame clones and leaves out a portion. The sample yields about 22,000 clones, 75% to 95% seen once. The source of this sequence is a woman aged 70-85 years with active COVID-19. The rearrangement uses TRBV27 and TRBJ2-3; TRBD2 aligns across 9 bases. The sequenced material came from peripheral blood. CDR3 in amino acids: CASSFRAGGDTQYF. The CDR3 DNA follows: TGTGCCAGCAGTTTTAGAGCGGGAGGAGATACGCAGTATTTT.